This T cell receptor beta chain was recorded in a study of patients and donors after allogeneic stem cell transplantation. This clonotype was recorded many times. From the RT-PCR reads, TCRdb called clonotypes with MiXCR, one entry per CDR3 protein. Of roughly 200,000 distinct CDR3 sequences in the sample, less than 50% are singletons; the top ten hold 11%. With 6 bases clipped from V and 6 bases from J, the junction kept 8 bases outside the gene matches. This CDR3 has 15 amino acids. The germline CDR1 and CDR2 sequences are MNHEY and SVGAGI. The genes are TRBV6-5 and TRBJ1-5, with 10 nucleotides matching TRBD1. Sequences were obtained from blood, either unsorted or a sorted T cell fraction (not recorded which). The TCR originated in a human donor who was either an allogeneic HSCT recipient or a stem cell or donor lymphocyte infusion donor (not recorded which). It is not recorded whose cells these are; they may come from a transplant donor. The CDR3 is CASSPGTGARQPQHF. CDR3 nucleotides: TGTGCCAGCAGCCCTGGGACAGGGGCTCGTCAGCCCCAGCATTTT.